This T cell receptor (beta chain) appears in the sequencing data of a study of control samples from healthy donors and cancer patients. Sequencing was performed with immunoSEQ multiplex PCR; in TCRdb, only in-frame clones are kept and a portion is missing. In the table there are about 35,000 clones, about 88% of which are singletons. From germline, CDR1 is SEHNR and CDR2 FQNEAQ (reference sequence). V gave up 1 base and J gave up 9 bases, with 4 bases separating them. This CDR3 contains 12 residues. Specimen: PBMCs. This sequence originates from a woman between 40 and 55 years old with lung cancer. The chain employs TRBV7-9 and TRBJ1-6; D is unclear. The CDR3 DNA is TGTGCCAGCAGCTTAGGAAGTTCACCCCTCCACTTT. Translation: CASSLGSSPLHF.